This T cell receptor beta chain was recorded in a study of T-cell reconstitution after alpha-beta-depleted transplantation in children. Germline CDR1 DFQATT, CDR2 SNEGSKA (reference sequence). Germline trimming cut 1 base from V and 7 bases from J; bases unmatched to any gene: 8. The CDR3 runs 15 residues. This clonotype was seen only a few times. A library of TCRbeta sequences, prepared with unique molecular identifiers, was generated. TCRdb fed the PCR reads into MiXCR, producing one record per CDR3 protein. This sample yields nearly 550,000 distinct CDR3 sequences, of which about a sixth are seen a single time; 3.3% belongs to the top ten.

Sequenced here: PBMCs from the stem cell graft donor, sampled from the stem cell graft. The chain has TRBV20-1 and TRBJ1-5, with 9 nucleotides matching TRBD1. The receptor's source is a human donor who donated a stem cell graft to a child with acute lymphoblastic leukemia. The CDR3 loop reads CSARGNRGQGQPQHF. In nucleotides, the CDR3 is TGCAGTGCTAGAGGGAACAGGGGGCAGGGACAGCCCCAGCATTTT.